The 3 T cell receptor beta chains presented below share a single source sample, sequenced in a study of immune evolution from preneoplasia to lung adenocarcinoma. Sequenced by immunoSEQ multiplex PCR; TCRdb stores in-frame clones only, minus some. The data contain thousands of clones, approximately 80% of them singletons. Material: FFPE minimally invasive lung adenocarcinoma tissue. These TCRs come from a person between 55 and 69 years old with lung adenocarcinoma.

This clone came up a few times. The chain joins TRBV6-6 to TRBJ1-1, with D possibly TRBD1 on 5 matching bases. The CDR3 is made up of 13 amino acids. Germline V gene data show CDR1 as MNHNY and CDR2 as SVGAGI (reference sequence). Trimming shortened V by 10 bases and J by 1 base, and 13 bases separated the two germline ends. The CDR3 coding sequence is TGTGCCATCCCCCCGGGACGGAACACTGAAGCTTTCTTT. Its translation: CAIPPGRNTEAFF.

This chain joins TRBV6-6 and TRBJ1-4; perhaps TRBD1 as D (5 bases). The CDR3 covers 15 residues. The V end was cut by 7 bases, the J end by 3 bases, with 15 bases between. Looked up from germline, CDR1 is MNHNY and CDR2 is SVGAGI (reference sequence). The CDR3 DNA reads as TGTGCCAGCATGGGGGGAACAGACCCTAATGAAAAACTGTTTTTT. Translation: CASMGGTDPNEKLFF.

This clone has more than one count but fewer than ten. The chain is built from TRBV5-4 and TRBJ2-3; TRBD2 agrees at 12 bases. The germline V gene has CDR1 SGHNT and CDR2 YYREEE (reference sequence). Unmatched junction bases numbered 5, after V lost 4 bases and J lost 2 bases. The CDR3 spans 16 residues. The CDR3 spells CASSPRLAGVTDTQYF. CDR3 coding DNA: TGTGCCAGCAGCCCGAGACTAGCGGGAGTCACAGATACGCAGTATTTT. Full variable domain (rest looked up from reference TRBV5-4 and TRBJ2-3): ETGVTQSPTHLIKTRGQQVTLRCSSQSGHNTVSWYQQALGQGPQFIFQYYREEENGRGNFPPRFSGLQFPNYSSELNVNALELDDSALYLCASSPRLAGVTDTQYFGPGTRLTVL.